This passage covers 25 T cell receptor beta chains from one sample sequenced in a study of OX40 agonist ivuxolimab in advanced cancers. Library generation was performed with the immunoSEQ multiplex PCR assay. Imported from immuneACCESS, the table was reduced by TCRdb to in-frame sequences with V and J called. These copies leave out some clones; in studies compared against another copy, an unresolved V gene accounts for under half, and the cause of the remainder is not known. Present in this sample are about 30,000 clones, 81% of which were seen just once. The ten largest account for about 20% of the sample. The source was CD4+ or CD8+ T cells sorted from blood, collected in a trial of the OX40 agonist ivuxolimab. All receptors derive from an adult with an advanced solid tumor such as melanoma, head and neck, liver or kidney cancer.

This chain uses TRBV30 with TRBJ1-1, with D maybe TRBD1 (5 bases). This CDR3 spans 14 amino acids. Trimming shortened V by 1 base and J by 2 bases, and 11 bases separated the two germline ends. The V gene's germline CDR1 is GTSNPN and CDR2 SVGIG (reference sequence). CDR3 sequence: CAWSGDRLNTEAFF. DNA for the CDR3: TGTGCCTGGAGTGGGGACCGCTTAAACACTGAAGCTTTCTTT.

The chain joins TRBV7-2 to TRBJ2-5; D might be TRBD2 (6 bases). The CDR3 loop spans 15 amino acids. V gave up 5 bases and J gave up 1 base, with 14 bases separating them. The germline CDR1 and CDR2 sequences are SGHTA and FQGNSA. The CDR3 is CASSPVAARQETQYF. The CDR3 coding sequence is TGTGCCAGCAGCCCCGTAGCGGCGCGCCAAGAGACCCAGTACTTC.

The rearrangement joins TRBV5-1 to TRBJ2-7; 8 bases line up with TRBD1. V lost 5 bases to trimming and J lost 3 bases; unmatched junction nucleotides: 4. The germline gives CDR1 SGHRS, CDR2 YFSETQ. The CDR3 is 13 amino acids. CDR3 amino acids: CASRAGTGYEQYF. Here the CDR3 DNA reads TGCGCCAGCAGGGCCGGGACAGGCTACGAGCAGTACTTC.

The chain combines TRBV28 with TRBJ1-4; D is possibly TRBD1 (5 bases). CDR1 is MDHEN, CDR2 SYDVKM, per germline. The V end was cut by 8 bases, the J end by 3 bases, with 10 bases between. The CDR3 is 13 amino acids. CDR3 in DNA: TGTGCCAGCTGTAGAGGGGCTAATGAAAAACTGTTTTTT. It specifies CASCRGANEKLFF.

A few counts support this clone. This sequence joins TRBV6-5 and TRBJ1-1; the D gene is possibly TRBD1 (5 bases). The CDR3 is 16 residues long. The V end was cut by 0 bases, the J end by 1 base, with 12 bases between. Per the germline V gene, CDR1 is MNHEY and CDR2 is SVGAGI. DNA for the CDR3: TGTGCCAGCAGTTACTCGATTTCCGGGGGGAACACTGAAGCTTTCTTT. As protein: CASSYSISGGNTEAFF.

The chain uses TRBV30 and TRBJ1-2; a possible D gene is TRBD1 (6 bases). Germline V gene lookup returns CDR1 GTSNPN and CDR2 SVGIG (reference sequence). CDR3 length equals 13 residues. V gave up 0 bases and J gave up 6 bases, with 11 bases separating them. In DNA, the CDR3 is TGTGCCTGGAGTGTCGGGGGGCGCAATGGCTACACCTTC. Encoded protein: CAWSVGGRNGYTF.

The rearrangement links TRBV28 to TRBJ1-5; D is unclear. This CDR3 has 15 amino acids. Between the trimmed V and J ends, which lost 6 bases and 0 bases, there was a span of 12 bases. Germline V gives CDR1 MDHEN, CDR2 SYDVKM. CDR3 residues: CASSLGRISNQPQHF. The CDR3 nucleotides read TGTGCCAGCAGCCTCGGACGGATTAGCAATCAGCCCCAGCATTTT.

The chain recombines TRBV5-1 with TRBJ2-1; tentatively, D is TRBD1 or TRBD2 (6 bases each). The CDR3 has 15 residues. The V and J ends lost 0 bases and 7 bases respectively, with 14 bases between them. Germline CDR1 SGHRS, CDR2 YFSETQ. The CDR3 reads CASSLVAGAGNEQFF. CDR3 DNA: TGCGCCAGCAGCTTGGTGGCAGGGGCGGGAAATGAGCAGTTCTTC. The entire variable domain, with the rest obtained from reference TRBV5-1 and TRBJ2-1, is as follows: KAGVTQTPRYLIKTRGQQVTLSCSPISGHRSVSWYQQTPGQGLQFLFEYFSETQRNKGNFPGRFSGRQFSNSRSEMNVSTLELGDSALYLCASSLVAGAGNEQFFGPGTRLTVL.

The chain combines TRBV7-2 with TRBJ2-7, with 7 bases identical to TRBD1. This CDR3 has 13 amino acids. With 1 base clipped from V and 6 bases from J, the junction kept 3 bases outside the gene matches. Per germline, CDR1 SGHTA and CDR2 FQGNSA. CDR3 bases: TGTGCCAGCAGCTTAGAGACAGGGCTCGAGCAGTACTTC. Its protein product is CASSLETGLEQYF.

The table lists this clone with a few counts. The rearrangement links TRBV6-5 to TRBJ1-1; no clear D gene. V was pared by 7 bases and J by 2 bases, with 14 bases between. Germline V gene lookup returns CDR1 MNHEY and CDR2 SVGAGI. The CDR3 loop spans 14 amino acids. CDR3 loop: CASTPAERNTEAFF. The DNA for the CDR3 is TGTGCCAGCACTCCGGCGGAACGAAACACTGAAGCTTTCTTT.

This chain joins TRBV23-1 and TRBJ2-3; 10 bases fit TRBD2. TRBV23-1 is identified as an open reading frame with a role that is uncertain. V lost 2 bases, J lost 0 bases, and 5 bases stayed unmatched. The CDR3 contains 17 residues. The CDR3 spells CASSQVAGGRSTDTQYF. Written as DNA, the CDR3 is TGCGCCAGCAGTCAAGTAGCGGGGGGCCGTAGCACAGATACGCAGTATTTT.

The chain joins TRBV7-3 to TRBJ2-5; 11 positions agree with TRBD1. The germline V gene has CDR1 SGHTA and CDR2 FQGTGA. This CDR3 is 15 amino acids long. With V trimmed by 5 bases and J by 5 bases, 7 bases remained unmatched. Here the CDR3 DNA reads TGTGCCAGCAGCCCAGGGACAGGGGGGAAGGAGACCCAGTACTTC. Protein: CASSPGTGGKETQYF.

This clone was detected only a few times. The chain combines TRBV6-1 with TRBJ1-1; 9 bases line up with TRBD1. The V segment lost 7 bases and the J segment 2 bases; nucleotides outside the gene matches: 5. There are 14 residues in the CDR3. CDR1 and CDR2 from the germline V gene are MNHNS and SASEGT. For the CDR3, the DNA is TGTGCCAGCAACGACAGGGGGGAAAACACTGAAGCTTTCTTT. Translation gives CASNDRGENTEAFF.

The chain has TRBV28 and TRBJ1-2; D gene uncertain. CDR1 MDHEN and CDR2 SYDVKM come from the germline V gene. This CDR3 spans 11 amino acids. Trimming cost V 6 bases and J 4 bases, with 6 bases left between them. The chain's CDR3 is CASRDGYGYTF. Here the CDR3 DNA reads TGTGCCAGCAGAGACGGCTATGGCTACACCTTC.

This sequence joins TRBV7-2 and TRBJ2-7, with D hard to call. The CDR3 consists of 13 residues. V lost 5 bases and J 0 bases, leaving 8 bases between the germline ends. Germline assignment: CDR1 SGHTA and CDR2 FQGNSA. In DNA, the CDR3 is TGTGCCAGCAGCCAGACGGCCTCCTACGAGCAGTACTTC. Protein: CASSQTASYEQYF.

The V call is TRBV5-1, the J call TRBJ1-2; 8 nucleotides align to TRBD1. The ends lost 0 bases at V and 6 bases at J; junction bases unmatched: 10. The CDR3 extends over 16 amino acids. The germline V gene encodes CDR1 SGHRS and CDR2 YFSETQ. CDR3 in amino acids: CASSLVAGGPPNGYTF. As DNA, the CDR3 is TGCGCCAGCAGCTTGGTGGCAGGGGGCCCGCCTAATGGCTACACCTTC.

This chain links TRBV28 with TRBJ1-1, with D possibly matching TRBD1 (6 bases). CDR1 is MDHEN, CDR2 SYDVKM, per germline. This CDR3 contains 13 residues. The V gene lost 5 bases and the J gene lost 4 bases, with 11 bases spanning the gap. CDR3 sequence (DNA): TGTGCCAGCAGTCTAACAGGGATCACTGAAGCTTTCTTT. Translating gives CASSLTGITEAFF.

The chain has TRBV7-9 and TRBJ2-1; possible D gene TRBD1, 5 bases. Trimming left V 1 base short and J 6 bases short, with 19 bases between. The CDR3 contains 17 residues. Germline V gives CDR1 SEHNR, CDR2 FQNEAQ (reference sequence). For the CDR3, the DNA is TGTGCCAGCAGCTTAGGGTCTAGGGGCAGGAGAGTCAATGAGCAGTTCTTC. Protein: CASSLGSRGRRVNEQFF.

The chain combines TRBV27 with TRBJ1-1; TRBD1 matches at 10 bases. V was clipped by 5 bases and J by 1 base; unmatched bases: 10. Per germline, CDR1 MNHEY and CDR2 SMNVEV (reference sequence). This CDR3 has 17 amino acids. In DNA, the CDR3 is TGTGCCAGCAGTCCTTGGGGACAGGGGAGACGGAACACTGAAGCTTTCTTT. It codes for CASSPWGQGRRNTEAFF.

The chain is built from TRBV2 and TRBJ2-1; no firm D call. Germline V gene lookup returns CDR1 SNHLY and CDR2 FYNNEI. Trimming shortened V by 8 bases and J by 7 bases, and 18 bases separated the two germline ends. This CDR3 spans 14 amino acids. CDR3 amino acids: CASESETIRNEQFF. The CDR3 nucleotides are TGTGCCAGCGAGTCGGAGACAATACGGAATGAGCAGTTCTTC.

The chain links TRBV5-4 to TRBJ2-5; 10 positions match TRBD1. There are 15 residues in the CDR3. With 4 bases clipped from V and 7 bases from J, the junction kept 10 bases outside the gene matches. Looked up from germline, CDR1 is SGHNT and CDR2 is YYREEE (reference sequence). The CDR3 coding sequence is TGTGCCAGCAGCCCGTTAGGGACAGGGGAGGGGACCCAGTACTTC. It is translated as CASSPLGTGEGTQYF.

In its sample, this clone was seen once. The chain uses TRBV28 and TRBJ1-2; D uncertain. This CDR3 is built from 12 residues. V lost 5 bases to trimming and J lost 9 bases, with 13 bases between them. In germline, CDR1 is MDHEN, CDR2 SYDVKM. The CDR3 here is CASSQIMPRYTF. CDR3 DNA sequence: TGTGCCAGCAGTCAGATAATGCCGCGCTACACCTTC.

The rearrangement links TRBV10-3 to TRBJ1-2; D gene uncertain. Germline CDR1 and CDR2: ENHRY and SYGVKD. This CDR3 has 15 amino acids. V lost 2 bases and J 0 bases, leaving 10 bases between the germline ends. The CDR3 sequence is CAISEKQPANYGYTF. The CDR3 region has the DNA TGTGCCATCAGTGAGAAACAACCAGCTAACTATGGCTACACCTTC.

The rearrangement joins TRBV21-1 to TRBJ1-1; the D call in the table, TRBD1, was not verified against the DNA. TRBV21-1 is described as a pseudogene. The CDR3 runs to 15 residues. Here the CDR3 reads CASSRGQTMNTEAFF. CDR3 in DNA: TGTGCCAGCAGCAGGGGGCAAACGATGAACACTGAAGCTTTCTTT.

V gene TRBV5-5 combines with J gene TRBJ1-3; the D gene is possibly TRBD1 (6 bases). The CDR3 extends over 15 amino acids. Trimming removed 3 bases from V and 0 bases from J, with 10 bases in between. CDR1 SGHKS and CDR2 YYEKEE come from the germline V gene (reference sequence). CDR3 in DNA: TGTGCCAGCAGCTACACGACAGGCTCTGGAAACACCATATATTTT. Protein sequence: CASSYTTGSGNTIYF.